This T cell receptor (beta chain) is from a study of Graves' ophthalmopathy and Graves' hyperthyroidism. Overall study results and limits: The authors also found most expanded thyroid clonotypes above 0.001 frequency in blood. Sensitivity of roughly 88% and specificity of about 77% were achieved when a 13-signature model separated ophthalmopathy from stable hyperthyroidism.

V lost 0 bases and J 0 bases, leaving 7 bases between the germline ends. This CDR3 has 15 residues. The V gene's germline CDR1 is SGHVS and CDR2 FQNEAQ. RNA transcripts provided the template for amplifying TCR beta CDR3 regions. An opening RT-PCR round employed HTBI primers and preceded a second-round multiplex PCR. From the multiplex PCR reads, TCRdb called clonotypes with MiXCR, one entry per CDR3 protein. The profile covers over 12,000 distinct CDR3 sequences, with about half appearing a single time and around 50% taken by the ten largest. Uncontrolled infections, pregnancy, lactation or other autoimmune diseases led to patient exclusion. Orbital computed tomography and thyroid ultrasound, along with TRAb, serum thyroxine and clinical symptoms, underpinned diagnosis. Worth noting for this clonotype: What it binds is unknown.

The sample consisted of peripheral blood. The chain combines TRBV7-8 with TRBJ2-3, with D unclear. This receptor was identified in a woman aged 30 to 39 with Graves' ophthalmopathy. CDR3 protein: CASSLAFSSTDTQYF. CDR3 sequence (DNA): TGTGCCAGCAGCTTAGCGTTTAGTAGCACAGATACGCAGTATTTT. Variable domain in full (rest from reference TRBV7-8 and TRBJ2-3): GAGVSQSPRYKVAKRGQDVALRCDPISGHVSLFWYQQALGQGPEFLTYFQNEAQLDKSGLPSDRFFAERPEGSVSTLKIQRTQQEDSAVYLCASSLAFSSTDTQYFGPGTRLTVL.